This T cell receptor (beta chain) was profiled in a study of cytomegalovirus exposure and HLA in healthy donors. Looking at the study overall: The 120 or so validation repertoires used a platform that matched the one used for the roughly 650 first-cohort repertoires, as a later analysis reported.

Only in-frame clones appear in the TCRdb table, and some are missing; sequencing was by immunoSEQ multiplex PCR. This table holds approximately 150,000 clones, more than 85% found once. Notes on the study in general: According to a subsequent analysis, TCR clusters from the first cohort were inclined to appear together in the 90 to 150 validation repertoires. Reported performance of the classifier showed diagnosis of cytomegalovirus status with high specificity and sensitivity. TCR beta chains numbering 150 to 200 were designated cytomegalovirus-associated.

Worth noting for this clone: Antigen: not known.

Trimming cost V 5 bases and J 10 bases, with 17 bases left between them. The CDR3 is 14 amino acids. The germline CDR1 and CDR2 sequences are SNHLY and FYNNEI. The source material was PBMCs. The clonotype was recovered from a man between 18 and 29 years old in good health and CMV-seropositive. The gene calls are TRBV2 and TRBJ1-4; D not certain. In nucleotides, the CDR3 is TGTGCCAGCAGTTCCCGCCGGACTCCTGCAAAACTGTTTTTT. Translated, it gives CASSSRRTPAKLFF.